The entry that follows covers one TCR beta chain sequence. Antigen specificity is unknown. The CD4+ fraction was divided into a CD45RA+ naive subset and a CD45RA-negative memory subset. Profiling relied on immunoSEQ multiplex PCR, and the TCRdb table lists in-frame clones only, not all of them. Among a few million clones listed, 85% to 95% were seen once. The CDR3 runs 14 residues. Germline V gene lookup returns CDR1 KGHSH and CDR2 LQKENI. Trimming took off 3 bases at V and 1 base at J, with 9 bases between the two ends. The sample is drawn from a study of shared clonotypes between healthy human individuals. Study background: Three plates each covered CD4 naive and memory; CD8 naive two, CD8 memory one.

Whole-study findings and limits: Rarefaction indicated that sorted-subset sequencing remained incomplete although depth was large. A generally larger estimated richness was seen in naive subsets than in memory subsets.

The origin of this receptor is a man aged 18 to 30 in good health. The material sequenced was naive CD4+ T cells sorted from blood. Subset defined: CD45RA+ positively selected. The gene calls are TRBV18 and TRBJ2-5; D ambiguous. CDR3 sequence: CASSPGPRQETQYF. The CDR3 nucleotides are TGTGCCAGCTCACCCGGCCCTCGCCAAGAGACCCAGTACTTC.